This entry features one TCR beta chain sequence. The table lists this clone with a count of one. The antigen it recognizes is unknown. The sample holds no much larger clone one base away, and base qualities are not on file. The library was produced with the immunoSEQ multiplex PCR assay. TCR beta CDR3 sequencing was performed on DNA from the cultured, isolated CD4+ T cells. For the original study's pipeline: Non-productive TCR sequences were removed, reads were trimmed to the CDR3 region, and CDR3s of at least 7 amino acids were retained. The MANAFEST web app was used to pick out antigen-specific clonotypes by comparing their expansion in peptide wells with that in reference cultures. To be called positive, a clone needed expansion at FDR<0.05 compared with the reference and with all other wells, an odds ratio greater than 5, and a frequency greater than 0.1% in two replicate wells. A clonotype was defined as cross-reactive if the clonotype was significantly expanded both in SARS-CoV-2 spike wells and in at least one common cold coronavirus spike condition. CDR3 similarity was assessed by Levenshtein distance using the stringdist R package, and unrooted trees were constructed with ape in R 3.6.1. The clones in this table, taken by TCRdb from immuneACCESS, are in-frame only. Not every clone is retained; where verified, under half of the shortfall comes from an unresolved V gene, and the cause of the rest is unknown. V, J and clone size are those of that table, while D and trimming were read from the DNA. The sample profile shows approximately 60,000 clones; just under 80% of them were found once. More than 3.5% of the sample lies in the top ten.

The data belong to a study of vaccination effects on CD4 cells after COVID-19 (dated by TCRdb to the early 2020s). In terms of the full investigation: The ViraFEST assay stimulated PBMC with viral peptide pools and then used TCR sequencing to identify antigen-specific CD4+ T cell clonotypes by expansion. Across the study, the median time from the second dose to post-vaccine sampling was 72 days (range 14 to 241). About 2.1 million PBMC per well were cultured in IMDM with roughly 5% human AB serum, roughly 11 IU/ml IL-2 and gentamicin, plus 10 ug/ml peptides. The study compared SARS-CoV-2 spike-specific CD4+ TCR repertoires before and after mRNA vaccination in COVID-19 convalescent patients and infection-naive vaccine recipients. The full study included around ten COVID-19 convalescent patients and a few SARS-CoV-2-naive healthy vaccine recipients. Cultures from other donors in the study were sequenced using the Oncomine TCR Beta short-read assay on an Illumina iSeq 100. Summary of the overall study and its limitations: In healthy vaccine recipients, vaccine-induced clones were almost all SARS-CoV-2 mono-reactive, with only 1 of 255 being cross-reactive with common cold coronaviruses. Both infection-induced and vaccine-induced clones contracted markedly at late post-vaccination timepoints, which is consistent with waning T cell responses. Only a small number of convalescent patients were included, and no early post-infection timepoints were available, which limited the study.

After 10 days of culture, CD4+ T cells were isolated with the EasySep CD4+ T cell isolation kit. Two doses of either the BNT162b2 or the mRNA-1273 mRNA SARS-CoV-2 vaccine were administered to participants. Negative nucleocapsid antibody results before and after vaccination confirmed that the healthy vaccine recipients had no prior SARS-CoV-2 infection. Half of the culture medium was replaced with fresh IL-2-containing medium on days 3 and 7. Each peptide stimulation condition was cultured in triplicate wells unless otherwise noted. Using Ficoll-Paque Plus gradient centrifugation, PBMC were separated from whole blood and then either used fresh or cryopreserved at -140C. The QIAamp micro DNA kit was used to extract genomic DNA from the cultured CD4+ T cells. V sheds 0 bases and J sheds 5 bases, leaving 13 bases between their ends. The CDR3, cysteine through phenylalanine, is 15 amino acids long. Only the CDR3 part of the read is kept: 45 bases, read in frame from the first base. CDR1 is given as MGHRA and CDR2 as YSYEKL, both from the germline V gene.

This chain joins TRBV4-1 to TRBJ1-2; the D gene is not confidently resolved. The material was CD4+ T cells from PBMCs cultured without peptide, obtained after COVID-19 vaccination. The source is a human donor who received a COVID-19 vaccine. The CDR3 amino acid sequence is: CASSQDIAERYGYTF. The DNA reads TGCGCCAGCAGCCAAGATATCGCAGAGAGATATGGCTACACCTTC.